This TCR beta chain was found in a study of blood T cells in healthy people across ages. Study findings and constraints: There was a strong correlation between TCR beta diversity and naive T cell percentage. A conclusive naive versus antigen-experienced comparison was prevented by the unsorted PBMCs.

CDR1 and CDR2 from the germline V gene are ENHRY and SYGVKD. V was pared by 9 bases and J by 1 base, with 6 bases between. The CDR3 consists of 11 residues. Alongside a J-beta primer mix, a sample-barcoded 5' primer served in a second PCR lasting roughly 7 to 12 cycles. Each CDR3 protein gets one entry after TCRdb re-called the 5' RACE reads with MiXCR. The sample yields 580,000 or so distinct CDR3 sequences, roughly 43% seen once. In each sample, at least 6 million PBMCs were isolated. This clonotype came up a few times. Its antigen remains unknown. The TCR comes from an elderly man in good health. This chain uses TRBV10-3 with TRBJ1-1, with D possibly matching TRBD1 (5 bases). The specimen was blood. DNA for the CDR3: TGTGCCATAAGGGGGAACACTGAAGCTTTCTTT. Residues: CAIRGNTEAFF.